This T cell receptor beta chain is from a study of control samples from healthy donors and cancer patients. The CDR3 is 15 residues long. Germline V gene data show CDR1 as MDHEN and CDR2 as SYDVKM. The ends were cut back, 3 bases at V and 4 bases at J, with 13 bases in the middle. Clones were read by immunoSEQ multiplex PCR, and TCRdb kept only the in-frame ones, dropping some. The sample has about 180,000 clones; nearly 90% are singletons. The sequenced material came from blood. This chain links TRBV28 with TRBJ1-3; possibly TRBD1 for D (6 bases). The receptor was derived from a woman in her forties or fifties in good health. Written as DNA, the CDR3 is TGTGCCAGCAGTTTTAGGGGGTTATTGGGAAACACCATATATTTT. Encoded protein: CASSFRGLLGNTIYF.